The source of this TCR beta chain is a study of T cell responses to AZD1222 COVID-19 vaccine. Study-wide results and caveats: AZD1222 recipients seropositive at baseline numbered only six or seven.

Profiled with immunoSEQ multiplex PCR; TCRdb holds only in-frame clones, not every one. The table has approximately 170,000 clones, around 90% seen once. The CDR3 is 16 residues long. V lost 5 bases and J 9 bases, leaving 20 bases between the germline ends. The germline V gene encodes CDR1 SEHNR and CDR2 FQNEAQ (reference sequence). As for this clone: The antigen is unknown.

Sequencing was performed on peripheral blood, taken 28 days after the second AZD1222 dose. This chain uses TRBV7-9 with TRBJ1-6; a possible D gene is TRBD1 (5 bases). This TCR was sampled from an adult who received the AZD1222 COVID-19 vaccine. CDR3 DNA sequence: TGTGCCAGCAGCCGCGGATTTGGGGACTCAAGTTCACCCCTCCACTTT. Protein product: CASSRGFGDSSSPLHF.